The clone carrying this T cell receptor beta chain was seen a handful of times. Combining iRepertoire HTBI primers with Arm-PCR of CDR3 regions, the authors built TCR beta libraries. TCRdb passed the multiplex PCR reads through MiXCR, listing each CDR3 protein once. The table includes roughly 410,000 distinct CDR3 sequences, over 14% detected once. This specimen belongs to a study of regulatory T cells in long-lasting Graves disease. Study in general: For under 3 months, newly diagnosed Graves' patients had been taking antithyroid drugs.

Sample time point: newly diagnosed GD, antithyroid drugs for less than 3 months. After RNA was extracted from PBMCs, the TCR library was made from it. The data were also submitted as part of a second study, on T cells in Graves' hyperthyroidism and ophthalmopathy. That work contributes: The study used the HTBI primer set for a first-round RT-PCR of the TCR CDR3. Peripheral blood also featured most of the thyroid clonotypes expanded above 0.001. By a 13 V-J model, ophthalmopathy was set apart from stable hyperthyroidism.

This specimen was peripheral blood mononuclear cells (PBMCs), taken at new diagnosis, from a patient treated with antithyroid drugs. The source of this sequence is a woman in her thirties or forties with Graves disease.

CDR3 coding DNA: TGCGCCAGCAGCCAAGGGCTGGTAGCGGGACAGGTACTCTACGAGCAGTACTTC. This encodes CASSQGLVAGQVLYEQYF. The chain employs TRBV4-1 and TRBJ2-7, with D perhaps being TRBD1 or TRBD2 (8 bases each). The CDR3 is 18 residues long. Germline values: CDR1 MGHRA, CDR2 YSYEKL. Deletions cut 1 base from V and 3 bases from J, with 22 bases between.